This T cell receptor (beta chain) was obtained from a study of T cell responses to AZD1222 COVID-19 vaccine. Only in-frame clones appear in the TCRdb table, and some are missing; sequencing was by immunoSEQ multiplex PCR. The sample carries approximately 80,000 clones, over 80% recorded once. Remarks on this clone: What it binds is not known.

Germline CDR1 and CDR2: KGHSH and LQKENI. The V and J ends lost 3 bases and 1 base respectively, with 6 bases between them. The CDR3 covers 13 residues. Study-level points and caveats: Clonal diversity may have been underestimated, and the donors were mostly white British, with more females than males.

The sequence came from an adult in good health. The chain has TRBV18 and TRBJ1-1; no firm D call. The sample consisted of peripheral blood, taken on day 0 of AZD1222 vaccination. In nucleotides, the CDR3 is TGTGCCAGCTCACCCTCGGAGAACACTGAAGCTTTCTTT. Translating it yields CASSPSENTEAFF.